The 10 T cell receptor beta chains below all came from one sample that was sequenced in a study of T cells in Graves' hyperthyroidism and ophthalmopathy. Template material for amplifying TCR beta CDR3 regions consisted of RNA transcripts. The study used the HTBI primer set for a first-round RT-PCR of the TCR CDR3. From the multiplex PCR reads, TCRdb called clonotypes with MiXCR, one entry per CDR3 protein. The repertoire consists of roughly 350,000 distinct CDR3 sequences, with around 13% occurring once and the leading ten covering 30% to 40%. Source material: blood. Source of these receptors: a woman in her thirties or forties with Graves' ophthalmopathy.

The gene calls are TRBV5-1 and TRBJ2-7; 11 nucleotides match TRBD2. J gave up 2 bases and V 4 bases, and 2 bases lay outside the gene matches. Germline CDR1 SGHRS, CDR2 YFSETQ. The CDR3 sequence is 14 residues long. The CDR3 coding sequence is TGCGCCAGCAGCCATAGCGGGGGGGCCTACGAGCAGTACTTC. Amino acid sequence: CASSHSGGAYEQYF.

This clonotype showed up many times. This CDR3 is CASSLDPSGTSTDTQYF. DNA of the CDR3: TGCGCCAGCAGCTTGGATCCTAGCGGGACCAGCACAGATACGCAGTATTTT. V and J are TRBV5-1 and TRBJ2-3, with 9 bases fitting TRBD2. Germline loops: CDR1 SGHRS, CDR2 YFSETQ. The V segment lost 0 bases and the J segment 0 bases; nucleotides outside the gene matches: 5. This CDR3 region has 17 residues. The entire variable domain, with the rest obtained from reference TRBV5-1 and TRBJ2-3, is as follows: KAGVTQTPRYLIKTRGQQVTLSCSPISGHRSVSWYQQTPGQGLQFLFEYFSETQRNKGNFPGRFSGRQFSNSRSEMNVSTLELGDSALYLCASSLDPSGTSTDTQYFGPGTRLTVL.

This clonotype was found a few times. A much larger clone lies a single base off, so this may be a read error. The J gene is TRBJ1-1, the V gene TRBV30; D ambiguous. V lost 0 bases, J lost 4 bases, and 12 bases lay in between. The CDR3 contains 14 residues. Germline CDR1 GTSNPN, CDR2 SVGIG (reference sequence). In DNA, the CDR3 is TGTGCCTGGAGTGTACGTCTGCTGAGCACTGAAGCTTTCTTT. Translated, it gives CAWSVRLLSTEAFF. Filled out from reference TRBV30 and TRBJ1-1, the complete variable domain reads SQTIHQWPATLVQPVGSPLSLECTVEGTSNPNLYWYRQAAGRGLQLLFYSVGIGQISSEVPQNLSASRPQDRQFILSSKKLLLSDSGFYLCAWSVRLLSTEAFFGQGTRLTVV.

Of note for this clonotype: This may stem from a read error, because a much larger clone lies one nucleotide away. The CDR3 coding sequence is TGTGCCAGCAGTGAGCCGGGGAGCACTGAAGCTTTCTTT. Protein: CASSEPGSTEAFF. The chain joins TRBV6-4 to TRBJ1-1; D uncertain. The CDR3 runs to 13 residues. CDR1 is MRHNA, CDR2 SNTAGT, per germline. The ends were cut back, 3 bases at V and 4 bases at J, with 9 bases in the middle.

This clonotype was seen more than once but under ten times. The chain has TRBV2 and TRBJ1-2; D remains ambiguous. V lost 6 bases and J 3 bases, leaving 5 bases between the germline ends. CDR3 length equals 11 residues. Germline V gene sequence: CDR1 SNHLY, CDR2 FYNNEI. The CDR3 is CASRRDYGYTF. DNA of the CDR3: TGTGCCAGCAGGCGAGACTATGGCTACACCTTC.

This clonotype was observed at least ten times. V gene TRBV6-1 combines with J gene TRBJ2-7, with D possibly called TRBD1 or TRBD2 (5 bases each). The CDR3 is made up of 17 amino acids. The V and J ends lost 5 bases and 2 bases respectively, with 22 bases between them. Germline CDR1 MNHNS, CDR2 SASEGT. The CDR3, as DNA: TGTGCCAGCAGTTCAATCCGCCCCCGGGACGGAACCTACGAGCAGTACTTC. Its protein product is CASSSIRPRDGTYEQYF.

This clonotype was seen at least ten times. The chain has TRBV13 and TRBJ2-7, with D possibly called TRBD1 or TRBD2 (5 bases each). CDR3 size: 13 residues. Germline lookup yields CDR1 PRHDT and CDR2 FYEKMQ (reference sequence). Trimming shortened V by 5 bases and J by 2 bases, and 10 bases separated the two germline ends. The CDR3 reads CASSQLGAYEQYF. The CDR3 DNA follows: TGTGCCAGCAGCCAGTTGGGGGCCTACGAGCAGTACTTC.

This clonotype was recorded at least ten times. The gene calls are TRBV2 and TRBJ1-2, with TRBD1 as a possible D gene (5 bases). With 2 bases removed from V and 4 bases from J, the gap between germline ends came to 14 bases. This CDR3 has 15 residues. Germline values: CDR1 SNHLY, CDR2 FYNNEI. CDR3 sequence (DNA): TGTGCCAGCAGTGAAATCAGGGACGATGGCTATGGCTACACCTTC. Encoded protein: CASSEIRDDGYGYTF.

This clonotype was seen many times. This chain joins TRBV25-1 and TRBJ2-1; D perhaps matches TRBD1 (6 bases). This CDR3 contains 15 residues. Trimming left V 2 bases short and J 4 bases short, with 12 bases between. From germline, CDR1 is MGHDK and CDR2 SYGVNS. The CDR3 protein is CASSEPERGYNEQFF. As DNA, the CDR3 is TGTGCCAGCAGTGAACCGGAAAGGGGGTACAATGAGCAGTTCTTC.

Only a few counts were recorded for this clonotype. CDR3 protein: CASSPWGRAGDSGANVLTF. The CDR3 DNA reads as TGTGCCAGCAGCCCCTGGGGGCGGGCAGGGGACTCTGGGGCCAACGTCCTGACTTTC. The rearrangement joins TRBV11-2 to TRBJ2-6, with a weak D call TRBD1 (6 bases). This CDR3 has 19 residues. Deletions cut 5 bases from V and 0 bases from J, with 20 bases between. Germline V gene lookup returns CDR1 SGHAT and CDR2 FQNNGV.